The next 25 T cell receptor beta chains were all read from a single sample in a study of blood T cell repertoires in COVID-19. The repertoire was sequenced with immunoSEQ multiplex PCR; TCRdb's copy has only in-frame clones and lacks some. The sample lists some 67,000 clones; about 87% were seen once. Sequencing input: peripheral blood. These receptor sequences come from a man aged 50 or older with active COVID-19.

The chain couples TRBV5-1 to TRBJ2-1; possibly TRBD2 for D (6 bases). CDR3 length: 16 amino acids. V was trimmed by 4 bases and J by 4 bases, leaving 18 bases between them. Germline CDR1 and CDR2: SGHRS and YFSETQ. The CDR3: CASSPRGGRGYNEQFF. CDR3 bases: TGCGCCAGCAGCCCGCGGGGAGGAAGGGGATACAATGAGCAGTTCTTC.

This chain connects TRBV6-5 to TRBJ2-7; tentative D call: TRBD1 (5 bases). Trimming removed 7 bases at V and 6 bases at J, with 13 bases between. The CDR3 has 12 residues. Germline CDR1 MNHEY, CDR2 SVGAGI. CDR3 in amino acids: CASKGERIEQYF. As DNA, the CDR3 is TGTGCCAGCAAAGGGGAACGGATCGAGCAGTACTTC.

The count of this clone is one. The chain carries TRBV5-1 and TRBJ2-5, with TRBD1 as a possible D gene (5 bases). V was shortened by 3 bases and J by 4 bases, with 13 bases between the two germline ends. Germline-derived CDR1 and CDR2 are SGHRS and YFSETQ. CDR3 size: 14 residues. CDR3 region: CASSSTPGRETQYF. The CDR3 DNA sequence: TGCGCCAGCAGCTCTACCCCAGGGCGAGAGACCCAGTACTTC.

The chain is built from TRBV19 and TRBJ1-5, with 7 bases matching TRBD1. CDR3 length equals 14 residues. Germline trimming cut 5 bases from V and 0 bases from J; bases unmatched to any gene: 1. The germline V gene has CDR1 LNHDA and CDR2 SQIVND (reference sequence). CDR3 residues: CASSGQVSNQPQHF. Here the CDR3 DNA reads TGTGCCAGTAGTGGACAGGTTAGCAATCAGCCCCAGCATTTT.

Only a few counts were recorded for this clone. The V and J genes are TRBV6-5 and TRBJ2-3; 11 positions match TRBD2. CDR1 MNHEY and CDR2 SVGAGI come from the germline V gene. The CDR3 spans 15 residues. V was clipped by 4 bases and J by 4 bases; unmatched bases: 4. The CDR3 DNA reads TGTGCCAGCAGTTCCTTAGCGGGAGGGCCAGATACGCAGTATTTT. Amino acids: CASSSLAGGPDTQYF.

J is TRBJ2-1 and V is TRBV29-1, with a possible D match to TRBD1 (7 bases). The CDR3 is 18 residues long. V was pared by 7 bases and J by 3 bases, with 28 bases between. Germline CDR1 reads SQVTM; CDR2 reads ANQGSEA. As DNA, the CDR3 is TGCAGCGACACAAGACAGGGCTCCCCAACTAGCAGCTACAATGAGCAGTTCTTC. Its translation: CSDTRQGSPTSSYNEQFF.

In its sample, this clone was seen once. The CDR3 spells CASSQVAGQALLLGYTF. The CDR3 DNA reads TGTGCCAGCAGCCAAGTGGCCGGACAGGCCCTTTTATTGGGCTACACCTTC. The rearrangement links TRBV4-2 to TRBJ1-2, with 7 bases lining up with TRBD1. J lost 8 bases, V lost 1 base, and 16 bases had no gene match. This CDR3 is built from 17 residues. Germline lookup yields CDR1 LGHNA and CDR2 YNFKEQ.

This sequence joins TRBV6-2 or TRBV6-3 and TRBJ1-5; 7 bases map to TRBD1. The junction had 10 bases not matched to a gene; V was cut back by 0 bases and J by 2 bases. In germline, CDR1 is MNHEY, CDR2 SVGEGT. This CDR3 comprises 18 residues. The CDR3 loop reads CASSYSPFPGQGNQPQHF. Written as DNA, the CDR3 is TGTGCCAGCAGTTACTCCCCATTTCCCGGACAGGGCAATCAGCCCCAGCATTTT.

The CDR3 DNA sequence: TGTGCCAGCAGTGCGGGACAGGTGGTGGGTAGTTCACCCCTCCACTTT. This codes for CASSAGQVVGSSPLHF. This chain connects TRBV2 to TRBJ1-6; 8 nucleotides line up with TRBD1. The CDR3 is 16 residues long. Trimming cost V 4 bases and J 9 bases; bases outside gene matches: 11. From germline, CDR1 is SNHLY and CDR2 FYNNEI.

The chain combines TRBV29-1 with TRBJ1-5; 7 bases agree with TRBD1. The CDR3 is 13 residues long. The germline V gene has CDR1 SQVTM and CDR2 ANQGSEA. Trimming at V came to 4 bases and at J to 5 bases, leaving 5 bases not matched to a gene. CDR3 DNA sequence: TGCAGCGTTGGACAGGGCCCTGATCAGCCCCAGCATTTT. This translates into CSVGQGPDQPQHF.

The rearrangement uses TRBV4-2 and TRBJ2-5, with a tentative D call TRBD2 (6 bases). This CDR3 spans 12 amino acids. Germline CDR1 LGHNA, CDR2 YNFKEQ. The V end lost 4 bases, the J end lost 5 bases, and 8 bases lay between the germline ends. This CDR3 is CASSPGSETQYF. CDR3 coding DNA: TGTGCCAGCAGCCCCGGGAGTGAGACCCAGTACTTC.

The chain recombines TRBV28 with TRBJ1-2; 9 positions match TRBD1. The V segment lost 2 bases and the J segment 4 bases; nucleotides outside the gene matches: 5. CDR1 MDHEN and CDR2 SYDVKM come from the germline V gene. This CDR3 has 15 amino acids. CDR3 region: CASSLGTGSVYGYTF. The CDR3 nucleotides are TGTGCCAGCAGTTTAGGGACAGGGAGTGTCTATGGCTACACCTTC.

The chain has TRBV9 and TRBJ2-7; D is perhaps TRBD1 (6 bases). V lost 0 bases, J lost 2 bases, and 12 bases lay in between. CDR3 length: 15 amino acids. The germline V gene has CDR1 SGDLS and CDR2 YYNGEE. The CDR3 loop is CASSVATGLAYEQYF. The CDR3 DNA reads as TGTGCCAGCAGCGTAGCTACAGGGTTGGCCTACGAGCAGTACTTC.

This chain joins TRBV9 and TRBJ2-3; 9 bases line up with TRBD1. This CDR3 has 15 amino acids. V shed 0 bases and J 6 bases; nucleotides not matched to a gene: 5. Germline CDR1 reads SGDLS; CDR2 reads YYNGEE. In DNA, the CDR3 is TGTGCCAGCAGCGTAGCCGGACAGGGGATGGATACGCAGTATTTT. Its protein is CASSVAGQGMDTQYF.

V usage is TRBV24-1 and J usage is TRBJ2-1; TRBD1 agrees at 7 bases. CDR3 length: 15 amino acids. The V segment lost 2 bases and the J segment 7 bases; nucleotides outside the gene matches: 7. Germline V gene data show CDR1 as KGHDR and CDR2 as SFDVKD. CDR3 sequence: CATSDSYRGWNEQFF. In nucleotides, the CDR3 is TGTGCCACCAGTGATTCCTACAGGGGCTGGAATGAGCAGTTCTTC.

This clone was detected once. This chain uses TRBV18 with TRBJ1-1; 10 positions agree with TRBD1. The length of the CDR3 is 14 residues. Germline loops: CDR1 KGHSH, CDR2 LQKENI. Losses at the gene ends were 4 bases for V and 2 bases for J; bases not matched to a gene: 1. In nucleotides, the CDR3 is TGTGCCAGCTCACGGGACAGGGGCAACACTGAAGCTTTCTTT. Protein product: CASSRDRGNTEAFF. The variable domain in full, with the rest retrieved from reference TRBV18 and TRBJ1-1, is NAGVMQNPRHLVRRRGQEARLRCSPMKGHSHVYWYRQLPEEGLKFMVYLQKENIIDESGMPKERFSAEFPKEGPSILRIQQVVRGDSAAYFCASSRDRGNTEAFFGQGTRLTVV.

V and J are TRBV14 and TRBJ2-1; 14 positions agree with TRBD2. The germline gives CDR1 SGHDN, CDR2 FVKESK. With V trimmed by 4 bases and J by 3 bases, 8 bases remained unmatched. CDR3 length: 18 residues. For the CDR3, the DNA is TGTGCCAGCAGCCTGACTAGCGGGAGGGCCCGCTACTACAATGAGCAGTTCTTC. Encoded protein: CASSLTSGRARYYNEQFF.

V is TRBV4-2 and J is TRBJ2-7; 12 nucleotides line up with TRBD2. Trimming cost V 5 bases and J 4 bases; bases outside gene matches: 6. The germline CDR1 and CDR2 sequences are LGHNA and YNFKEQ. CDR3 length equals 15 residues. Here the CDR3 reads CASSSTSGSVYEQYF. The CDR3 DNA is TGTGCCAGCAGCTCGACTAGCGGGAGTGTATACGAGCAGTACTTC.

V and J are TRBV3-1 (or the pseudogene TRBV3-2) and TRBJ2-7; 10 bases fit TRBD1. From germline, CDR1 is LGHDT and CDR2 YNNKEL (reference sequence). This CDR3 has 14 residues. V was pared by 4 bases and J by 5 bases, with 5 bases of the junction left unmatched. The CDR3 DNA reads TGTGCCAGCAGCCCTGGACAGGGGGTAGACGAGCAGTACTTC. Protein sequence: CASSPGQGVDEQYF.

This clone has a handful of counts. This rearrangement joins TRBV19 to TRBJ2-3; 7 bases map to TRBD2. V lost 4 bases to trimming and J lost 2 bases; unmatched junction nucleotides: 6. This CDR3 contains 15 residues. The germline V gene has CDR1 LNHDA and CDR2 SQIVND (reference sequence). CDR3 nucleotide sequence: TGTGCCAGTAGTAAGTGGGAGGGCCCCACAGATACGCAGTATTTT. It encodes CASSKWEGPTDTQYF.

Here the CDR3 reads CASSQDGTVNEQFF. The CDR3 DNA sequence: TGTGCCAGCAGCCAAGATGGGACAGTCAATGAGCAGTTCTTC. The rearrangement joins TRBV4-2 to TRBJ2-1; TRBD1 agrees at 7 bases. The V and J ends lost 0 bases and 6 bases, in that order; junction bases with no gene match: 2. The CDR3 totals 14 residues. Germline V gene sequence: CDR1 LGHNA, CDR2 YNFKEQ.

The chain links TRBV18 to TRBJ2-7, with D tentatively TRBD2 (6 bases). The CDR3 totals 16 residues. The ends were cut back, 3 bases at V and 5 bases at J, with 20 bases in the middle. CDR1 KGHSH and CDR2 LQKENI come from the germline V gene. The CDR3 region is CASSPPYGSNGDEQYF. The CDR3 coding sequence is TGTGCCAGCTCACCCCCCTACGGGAGTAATGGGGACGAGCAGTACTTC. Supplemented by reference TRBV18 and TRBJ2-7, the full variable domain reads NAGVMQNPRHLVRRRGQEARLRCSPMKGHSHVYWYRQLPEEGLKFMVYLQKENIIDESGMPKERFSAEFPKEGPSILRIQQVVRGDSAAYFCASSPPYGSNGDEQYFGPGTRLTVT.

The chain combines TRBV7-9 with TRBJ2-1; TRBD2 agrees at 10 bases. CDR3 length: 14 residues. Germline lookup yields CDR1 SEHNR and CDR2 FQNEAQ (reference sequence). CDR3 amino acids: CAASASGRSNEQFF. The CDR3 coding sequence is TGTGCTGCGTCAGCTAGCGGGAGATCAAATGAGCAGTTCTTC. Combining the CDR3 with reference TRBV7-9 and TRBJ2-1 gives the whole variable domain DTGVSQNPRHKITKRGQNVTFRCDPISEHNRLYWYRQTLGQGPEFLTYFQNEAQLEKSRLLSDRFSAERPKGSFSTLEIQRTEQGDSAMYLCAASASGRSNEQFFGPGTRLTVL.

The chain uses TRBV5-1 and TRBJ1-4, with D tentatively TRBD1 (5 bases). The ends were cut back, 4 bases at V and 10 bases at J, with 14 bases in the middle. This CDR3 is 13 amino acids long. Germline V gene data show CDR1 as SGHRS and CDR2 as YFSETQ. The DNA for the CDR3 is TGCGCCAGCAGCCCCGGGACTGACGGAAAACTGTTTTTT. This translates into CASSPGTDGKLFF.

The chain recombines TRBV29-1 with TRBJ2-7; 10 bases match TRBD2. CDR1 is SQVTM and CDR2 is ANQGSEA in the germline V gene. The CDR3 has 11 amino acids. The trim removed 7 bases at V and 5 bases at J, leaving 2 bases unmatched. The CDR3 DNA reads TGCAGCGGTGGGACTAGCGACGAGCAGTACTTC. Amino acids: CSGGTSDEQYF.